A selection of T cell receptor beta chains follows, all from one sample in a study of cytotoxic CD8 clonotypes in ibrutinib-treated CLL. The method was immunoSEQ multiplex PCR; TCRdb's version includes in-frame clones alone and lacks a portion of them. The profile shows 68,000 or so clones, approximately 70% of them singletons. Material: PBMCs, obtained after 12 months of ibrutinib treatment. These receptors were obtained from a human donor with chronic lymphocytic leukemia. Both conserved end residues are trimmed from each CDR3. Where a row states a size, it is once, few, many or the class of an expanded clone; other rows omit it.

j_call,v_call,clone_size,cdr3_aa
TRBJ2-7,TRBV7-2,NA,ASSLERGPSYEQY
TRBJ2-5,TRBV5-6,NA,ASSSWGRGQETQY
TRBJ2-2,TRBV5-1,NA,ASSLGQVNTGELF
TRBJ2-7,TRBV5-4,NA,ASSLKQGLASYEQY
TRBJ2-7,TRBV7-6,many,ASSFGQVREQY
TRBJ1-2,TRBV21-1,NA,ASSKGQGAYYGYT
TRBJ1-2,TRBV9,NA,ASSVGQGWTDGYT
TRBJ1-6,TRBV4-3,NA,ASSQGGESSYNSPLH
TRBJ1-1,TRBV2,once,ASRRELNTEAF
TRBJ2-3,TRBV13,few,ASSLVRHSTDTQY
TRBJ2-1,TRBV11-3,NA,ASSPQGVSEQF
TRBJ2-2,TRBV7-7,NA,ASRQAGANTGELF
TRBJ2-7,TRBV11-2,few,ASSLLRDRF
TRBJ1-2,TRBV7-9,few,ASSPDRGYGYT
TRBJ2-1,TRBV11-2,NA,ASSLAGGPYNEQF
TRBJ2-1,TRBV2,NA,ASSEARQGGNEQF
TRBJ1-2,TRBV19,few,ASSTRTAYPYGYT
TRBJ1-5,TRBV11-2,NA,ASSLEGREPQH
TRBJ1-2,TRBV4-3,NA,ASSQDGSPNYGYT
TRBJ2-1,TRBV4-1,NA,ASSQDLVPREAYNEQF
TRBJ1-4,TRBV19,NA,ASSLSNEKLF
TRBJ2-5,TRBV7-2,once,ASSLGTADQETQY
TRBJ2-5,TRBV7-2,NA,ASSLAVRGRSRETQY
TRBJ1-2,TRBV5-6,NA,ASSFRDLAPNYGYT